These 30 T cell receptor beta chains were sequenced from one sample in a study of Tregs in tolerant kidney transplant recipients. TCRdb's table, derived via immunoSEQ multiplex PCR, lists solely in-frame clones and lacks some. The sample carries about 240,000 clones, about four fifths recorded once. The sequencing input was CD4+ T cells from blood. All receptors come from a human donor in good health.

This clone came up once. This rearrangement joins TRBV19 to TRBJ1-2; TRBD1 might be the D (5 bases). There are 15 residues in the CDR3. V was trimmed by 3 bases and J by 8 bases, leaving 19 bases between them. Germline V gene sequence: CDR1 LNHDA, CDR2 SQIVND (reference sequence). The CDR3 sequence: CASSIPGGALGGYTF. The CDR3 nucleotides read TGTGCCAGTAGTATCCCTGGAGGGGCGCTAGGAGGCTACACCTTC.

V usage is TRBV7-8 and J usage is TRBJ1-5; 7 nucleotides line up with TRBD1. The CDR3 is made up of 13 amino acids. J gave up 4 bases and V 5 bases, and 2 bases lay outside the gene matches. The germline V gene has CDR1 SGHVS and CDR2 FQNEAQ. The DNA for the CDR3 is TGTGCCAGCAGCCCACAGGGGAATCAGCCCCAGCATTTT. Translation gives CASSPQGNQPQHF.

This CDR3 is CASSDGYDSYTF. CDR3 DNA sequence: TGTGCCAGCAGCGATGGCTATGATAGCTACACCTTC. V is TRBV21-1 and J is TRBJ1-2. TRBV21-1 is a pseudogene. CDR3 length equals 12 residues.

This clone was picked up a small number of times. The chain links TRBV11-2 to TRBJ2-7; D is unresolved. Germline values: CDR1 SGHAT, CDR2 FQNNGV. The V and J ends lost 5 bases and 0 bases respectively, with 14 bases between them. This CDR3 contains 15 residues. CDR3 in amino acids: CASSQRKISSYEQYF. The CDR3 DNA follows: TGTGCCAGCAGCCAAAGAAAAATTAGCTCCTACGAGCAGTACTTC.

The V gene is TRBV13, the J gene TRBJ1-3, with 7 bases identical to TRBD1. The CDR3 is made up of 14 amino acids. CDR1 and CDR2 (germline): PRHDT, FYEKMQ (reference sequence). Losses at the gene ends were 0 bases for V and 4 bases for J; bases not matched to a gene: 0. The DNA of the CDR3 is TGTGCCAGCAGCTTAGGGACAGGGGGAAACACCATATATTTT. This encodes CASSLGTGGNTIYF.

CDR3 in DNA: TGTGCCAGCAGTTACTCTATACGATCTGGAAACACCATATATTTT. Translating it yields CASSYSIRSGNTIYF. The chain is built from TRBV6-5 and TRBJ1-3, with D uncertain. Trimming removed 0 bases from V and 1 base from J, with 7 bases in between. Germline CDR1 reads MNHEY; CDR2 reads SVGAGI. The CDR3 is 15 residues long.

A word on this clone: Other DNA sequences in this specimen translate into the identical CDR3. This chain connects TRBV28 to TRBJ1-5, with D unclear. With 1 base removed from V and 6 bases from J, the gap between germline ends came to 10 bases. This CDR3 comprises 14 residues. Germline CDR1 and CDR2: MDHEN and SYDVKM. CDR3 protein: CASSLFWRAQPQHF. The CDR3 region has the DNA TGTGCCAGCAGTTTATTTTGGAGGGCTCAGCCCCAGCATTTT.

This chain joins TRBV5-1 and TRBJ2-3, with D possibly being TRBD1 or TRBD2 (6 bases each). V was trimmed by 3 bases and J by 3 bases, leaving 8 bases between them. CDR1 is SGHRS and CDR2 is YFSETQ in the germline V gene. The CDR3 covers 13 residues. CDR3 residues: CASSWGATDTQYF. DNA for the CDR3: TGCGCCAGCAGCTGGGGGGCGACAGATACGCAGTATTTT. Together with reference TRBV5-1 and TRBJ2-3, the CDR3 gives the full variable domain: KAGVTQTPRYLIKTRGQQVTLSCSPISGHRSVSWYQQTPGQGLQFLFEYFSETQRNKGNFPGRFSGRQFSNSRSEMNVSTLELGDSALYLCASSWGATDTQYFGPGTRLTVL.

The chain carries TRBV6-7 and TRBJ2-1; D remains unclear. TRBV6-7 is an ORF for which the function is uncertain. Trimming took 6 bases from V and 5 from J, leaving 8 bases between them. The CDR3 runs to 12 residues. CDR3 in DNA: TGTGCCAGCAGCCCAGAGAACAATGAGCAGTTCTTC. Translating it yields CASSPENNEQFF.

This clone was observed a handful of times. The rearrangement uses TRBV6-1 and TRBJ1-5; TRBD1 matches 7 bases. The CDR3 is 13 residues long. V was pared by 7 bases and J by 3 bases, with 3 bases of the junction left unmatched. Per germline, CDR1 MNHNS and CDR2 SASEGT. The CDR3 coding sequence is TGTGCCAGCATCAGGGGGGTCAATCAGCCCCAGCATTTT. This gives the protein CASIRGVNQPQHF.

The chain recombines TRBV9 with TRBJ2-7; 11 bases are shared with TRBD2. Germline V gene sequence: CDR1 SGDLS, CDR2 YYNGEE. The junction had 14 bases not matched to a gene; V was cut back by 0 bases and J by 6 bases. This CDR3 is built from 18 residues. The CDR3, as DNA: TGTGCCAGCAGCGTAGGGTCGATGGGGACTAGCGGAAGGTCCGAGCAGTACTTC. Protein: CASSVGSMGTSGRSEQYF.

This chain joins TRBV6-5 and TRBJ1-1; no clear D. CDR1 and CDR2 from the germline V gene are MNHEY and SVGAGI. V was pared by 7 bases and J by 1 base, with 10 bases between. The CDR3 is made up of 13 amino acids. The DNA of the CDR3 is TGTGCCAGCAACGCCCGGCGGAACACTGAAGCTTTCTTT. It codes for CASNARRNTEAFF.

The rearrangement uses TRBV18 and TRBJ2-7; TRBD2 might be the D (6 bases). The ends were cut back, 2 bases at V and 4 bases at J, with 21 bases in the middle. This CDR3 has 17 residues. Germline assignment: CDR1 KGHSH and CDR2 LQKENI. CDR3 loop: CASSPSIGTSLEYEQYF. DNA of the CDR3: TGTGCCAGCTCACCAAGTATAGGGACTTCCTTGGAGTACGAGCAGTACTTC.

The chain is built from TRBV5-5 and TRBJ1-5; D remains unclear. There are 14 residues in the CDR3. In germline, CDR1 is SGHKS, CDR2 YYEKEE (reference sequence). Trimming cost V 4 bases and J 0 bases, with 8 bases left between them. In DNA form, the CDR3 reads TGTGCCAGCAGCCCGGGTAATAGCAATCAGCCCCAGCATTTT. Amino acid sequence: CASSPGNSNQPQHF.

The chain couples TRBV6-1 to TRBJ2-1, with TRBD1 identical over 8 bases. Germline V gene lookup returns CDR1 MNHNS and CDR2 SASEGT. CDR3 length: 15 amino acids. Trimming took 4 bases from V and 10 from J; bases not matched to a gene: 12. This chain's CDR3 is CASSAPGGSIFEQFF. CDR3 sequence (DNA): TGTGCCAGCAGTGCCCCAGGGGGCTCAATATTCGAGCAGTTCTTC.

The rearrangement uses TRBV11-3 and TRBJ2-1; weak D call: TRBD2 (7 bases). Looked up from germline, CDR1 is SGHNT and CDR2 is YENEEA. This CDR3 is built from 17 residues. V was pared by 0 bases and J by 8 bases, with 20 bases between. The DNA for the CDR3 is TGTGCCAGCAGCTTAGATTACAGGCGGGGGCCCTCGGATGAGCAGTTCTTC. It codes for CASSLDYRRGPSDEQFF.

This sequence joins TRBV4-2 and TRBJ2-7, with unresolved D. Germline CDR1 LGHNA, CDR2 YNFKEQ. This CDR3 has 16 residues. The V and J ends lost 2 bases and 1 base respectively, with 15 bases between them. The CDR3 DNA is TGTGCCAGCAGCCAACCCACTCTGCTGGCGTCCTACGAGCAGTACTTC. This encodes CASSQPTLLASYEQYF.

This chain joins TRBV1 and TRBJ2-3; the table's D call of TRBD2 was not tested on the DNA. TRBV1 is a pseudogene segment. The CDR3 has 16 amino acids. The CDR3 sequence is CTSRKTSGDPTDTQYF. The CDR3 nucleotides are TGCACCAGCAGAAAGACTAGCGGGGACCCCACAGATACGCAGTATTTT.

The CDR3 DNA sequence: TGTGCCAGCAGCTTACGGGTTGAGCAGTACTTC. It yields the protein CASSLRVEQYF. The chain employs TRBV11-1 and TRBJ2-7; D remains ambiguous. Trimming removed 2 bases from V and 7 bases from J, with 6 bases in between. Germline CDR1 reads SGHAT; CDR2 reads FQDESV (reference sequence). CDR3 length equals 11 residues.

The J gene is TRBJ2-4, the V gene TRBV6-5, with D maybe TRBD1 (6 bases). V lost 4 bases and J 0 bases, leaving 10 bases between the germline ends. The CDR3 is 15 amino acids. From germline, CDR1 is MNHEY and CDR2 SVGAGI. The CDR3 coding sequence is TGTGCCAGCAGTTCAGGGGTCTTAGCCAAAAACATTCAGTACTTC. Amino acids: CASSSGVLAKNIQYF.

The CDR3 spells CASSVAVGALNYGYTF. CDR3 nucleotides: TGTGCCAGCAGCGTAGCTGTGGGGGCACTTAACTATGGCTACACCTTC. The V gene is TRBV9, the J gene TRBJ1-2; a possible D gene is TRBD1 (6 bases). Germline values: CDR1 SGDLS, CDR2 YYNGEE. The CDR3 spans 16 residues. Trimming removed 0 bases at V and 1 base at J, with 13 bases between.

This chain connects TRBV9 to TRBJ2-1; a weak D match, TRBD2 (5 bases). CDR1 is SGDLS, CDR2 YYNGEE, per germline. This CDR3 is built from 16 residues. The V gene lost 0 bases and the J gene lost 0 bases, with 10 bases spanning the gap. CDR3: CASSVVPGSSYNEQFF. The CDR3 region has the DNA TGTGCCAGCAGCGTAGTACCGGGAAGCTCCTACAATGAGCAGTTCTTC.

The V gene is TRBV6-5, the J gene TRBJ1-2, with TRBD1 matching over 8 bases. This CDR3 has 14 amino acids. Germline loops: CDR1 MNHEY, CDR2 SVGAGI. V lost 6 bases and J lost 5; bases outside the gene matches: 8. The CDR3, as DNA: TGTGCCAGCAGGACCATGACAGGGGAATATGGCTACACCTTC. It specifies CASRTMTGEYGYTF.

This chain connects TRBV11-2 to TRBJ1-2; a possible D gene is TRBD1 (6 bases). Germline V lookup: CDR1 SGHAT, CDR2 FQNNGV. CDR3 length equals 15 residues. V was pared by 6 bases and J by 3 bases, with 17 bases between. CDR3 loop: CASRATGQTHYGYTF. CDR3 coding DNA: TGTGCCAGCAGGGCGACAGGTCAAACTCACTATGGCTACACCTTC.

This clone was seen a few times. The chain couples TRBV5-4 to TRBJ2-7; TRBD1 or TRBD2 may be the D gene (5 bases each). The CDR3 spans 14 residues. V was cut by 5 bases and J by 3 bases, with 15 bases left in between. Germline lookup yields CDR1 SGHNT and CDR2 YYREEE (reference sequence). The CDR3: CASRVWGRGYEQYF. In DNA form, the CDR3 reads TGTGCCAGCAGAGTCTGGGGGAGAGGCTACGAGCAGTACTTC.

V and J are TRBV19 and TRBJ2-1, with no clear D. Trimming stripped 5 bases from V and 10 bases from J, with 12 bases between. CDR3 length: 12 residues. In germline, CDR1 is LNHDA, CDR2 SQIVND (reference sequence). The CDR3 coding sequence is TGTGCCAGTAGTGTTAGGTATAAAGAGCAGTTCTTC. Translated: CASSVRYKEQFF.

The J gene is TRBJ1-2, the V gene TRBV19; 9 nucleotides line up with TRBD1. Per the germline V gene, CDR1 is LNHDA and CDR2 is SQIVND (reference sequence). The J segment lost 0 bases and the V segment lost 3 bases, leaving 5 bases of the junction unmatched. This CDR3 has 16 residues. The CDR3, as DNA: TGTGCCAGTAGTATGGGACAGGGAAGAGCTAACTATGGCTACACCTTC. This gives the protein CASSMGQGRANYGYTF.

This rearrangement joins TRBV19 to TRBJ2-2; a possible D gene is TRBD1 (6 bases). In germline, CDR1 is LNHDA, CDR2 SQIVND (reference sequence). Trimming left V 4 bases short and J 4 bases short, with 13 bases between. The CDR3 extends over 15 amino acids. The CDR3, as DNA: TGTGCCAGTAGTAACCAGGGGTTTAGCACCGGGGAGCTGTTTTTT. Protein product: CASSNQGFSTGELFF.

The gene calls are TRBV5-1 and TRBJ2-2, with D perhaps matching TRBD2 (6 bases). Trimming took off 0 bases at V and 8 bases at J, with 14 bases between the two ends. This CDR3 comprises 15 residues. Germline V CDR1 and CDR2: SGHRS, YFSETQ. The CDR3 DNA reads TGCGCCAGCAGCTTGGACTGGGGACTCGGTGGGGAGCTGTTTTTT. Its protein product is CASSLDWGLGGELFF.

This chain joins TRBV6-5 and TRBJ2-7; no definite D call. Germline-derived CDR1 and CDR2 are MNHEY and SVGAGI. The V gene lost 6 bases and the J gene lost 3 bases, with 9 bases spanning the gap. There are 12 residues in the CDR3. This chain's CDR3 is CASRDEDYEQYF. The CDR3 DNA follows: TGTGCCAGCAGAGACGAAGACTACGAGCAGTACTTC.